What follows are 12 T cell receptor beta chains derived from one specimen sequenced in a study of cytomegalovirus exposure and HLA in healthy donors. Both 60 Vbeta primers and 13 Jbeta primers went into the PCR. Clones were sequenced by immunoSEQ multiplex PCR, and TCRdb holds only the in-frame ones, with some missing. Here the sample spans under 200,000 clones, 84% being singletons. The sample taken for sequencing was PBMCs. Receptor source: a boy between 10 and 17 years old in good health and CMV-seronegative.

This chain connects TRBV5-6 to TRBJ2-2; D uncertain. V was cut by 0 bases and J by 6 bases, with 15 bases left in between. The germline V gene has CDR1 SGHDT and CDR2 YYEEEE. The CDR3 has 16 residues. The CDR3 loop is CASSLATTDDSGELFF. CDR3 nucleotides: TGTGCCAGCAGCTTGGCGACCACAGATGATTCCGGGGAGCTGTTTTTT. The whole variable domain, remainder taken from reference TRBV5-6 and TRBJ2-2, is DAGVTQSPTHLIKTRGQQVTLRCSPKSGHDTVSWYQQALGQGPQFIFQYYEEEERQRGNFPDRFSGHQFPNYSSELNVNALLLGDSALYLCASSLATTDDSGELFFGEGSRLTVL.

This clone is a singleton in its sample. This chain connects TRBV19 to TRBJ2-3, with D possibly being TRBD2 (6 bases). Between the trimmed V and J ends, which lost 1 base and 6 bases, there was a span of 17 bases. The CDR3 runs to 16 residues. The germline CDR1 and CDR2 sequences are LNHDA and SQIVND (reference sequence). The CDR3 DNA reads TGTGCCAGTAGTATAGCTATGACTAGAATGGAGGATACGCAGTATTTT. This codes for CASSIAMTRMEDTQYF.

The CDR3 sequence is CASSSQGTNEKLFF. Here the CDR3 DNA reads TGTGCCAGCAGCTCGCAGGGTACTAATGAAAAACTGTTTTTT. V gene TRBV11-2 combines with J gene TRBJ1-4; D perhaps matches TRBD1 (5 bases). CDR1 is SGHAT, CDR2 FQNNGV, per germline. The CDR3 spans 14 residues. The V and J ends lost 4 bases and 2 bases respectively, with 8 bases between them.

This chain connects TRBV5-4 to TRBJ1-6; D uncertain. V lost 1 base to trimming and J lost 3 bases, with 2 bases between them. The germline gives CDR1 SGHNT, CDR2 YYREEE (reference sequence). The CDR3 has 13 amino acids. CDR3 loop: CASSLHYNSPLHF. CDR3 in DNA: TGTGCCAGCAGCTTGCACTATAATTCACCCCTCCACTTT.

V is TRBV12-5 and J is TRBJ2-2; 9 bases fit TRBD2. Per the germline V gene, CDR1 is LGHNT and CDR2 is FRNRAP. The CDR3 runs to 19 residues. V was clipped by 0 bases and J by 4 bases; unmatched bases: 12. In nucleotides, the CDR3 is TGTGCTAGTGGTTTGGTCGGCGCTAGCGGGAACCCCAGCACCGGGGAGCTGTTTTTT. Residues: CASGLVGASGNPSTGELFF.

The V gene is TRBV6-6, the J gene TRBJ2-1; possible D gene TRBD1, 5 bases. V dropped 1 base and J dropped 7 bases, with 14 bases sitting between them. The CDR3 consists of 15 residues. Germline assignment: CDR1 MNHNY and CDR2 SVGAGI (reference sequence). CDR3 in DNA: TGTGCCAGCAGTTACTACGGTGACAGAAGGAATGAGCAGTTCTTC. As protein: CASSYYGDRRNEQFF.

The rearrangement joins TRBV5-1 to TRBJ1-2; 7 nucleotides align to TRBD1. V was clipped by 7 bases and J by 4 bases; unmatched bases: 13. The CDR3 totals 15 residues. CDR1 and CDR2 from the germline V gene are SGHRS and YFSETQ. CDR3 sequence reads: CASAMSRDRSYGYTF. DNA for the CDR3: TGCGCCAGCGCCATGAGCAGGGACAGATCCTATGGCTACACCTTC.

This chain connects TRBV2 to TRBJ2-3, with a tentative D call TRBD1 (5 bases). The germline V gene has CDR1 SNHLY and CDR2 FYNNEI. V was trimmed by 3 bases and J by 6 bases, leaving 7 bases between them. The CDR3 length is 12 residues. CDR3: CASSDRADTQYF. In nucleotides, the CDR3 is TGTGCCAGCAGTGACAGGGCGGATACGCAGTATTTT.

This clone was recorded a few times. The chain carries TRBV30 and TRBJ1-1; D remains unclear. The germline gives CDR1 GTSNPN, CDR2 SVGIG (reference sequence). The CDR3 spans 13 residues. V was pared by 3 bases and J by 5 bases, with 13 bases between. The CDR3 bases are TGTGCCTGGAGCGAGGGTCGGAGAACTGAAGCTTTCTTT. Translating gives CAWSEGRRTEAFF.

Worth noting for this clone: A read error may produce the germline difference seen at one junction end. The rearrangement joins TRBV4-1 to TRBJ2-7; 10 bases map to TRBD1. CDR3 length equals 16 residues. The germline V gene has CDR1 MGHRA and CDR2 YSYEKL. The chain's CDR3 is CASSPFLTGGSYERYF. The CDR3 DNA reads as TGCGCCAGCAGCCCTTTCTTGACAGGGGGCAGCTACGAGCGGTACTTC.

This CDR3 is CASSWDRGNEKLFF. The CDR3 bases are TGTGCCAGCAGTTGGGACAGGGGGAATGAAAAACTGTTTTTT. The chain couples TRBV2 to TRBJ1-4, with 11 bases lining up with TRBD1. In germline, CDR1 is SNHLY, CDR2 FYNNEI. Trimming cost V 5 bases and J 5 bases; bases outside gene matches: 1. This CDR3 has 14 amino acids.

The genes are TRBV29-1 and TRBJ1-2; 7 positions agree with TRBD1. V shed 0 bases and J 3 bases; nucleotides not matched to a gene: 10. CDR1 and CDR2 from the germline V gene are SQVTM and ANQGSEA. The CDR3 totals 16 residues. The CDR3 nucleotides read TGCAGCGTTGAAGATATACGCGGGACAGTGCACTATGGCTACACCTTC. Protein: CSVEDIRGTVHYGYTF.